Presented here are 23 T cell receptor beta chains from one specimen sequenced in a study of T-cell reconstitution after alpha-beta-depleted transplantation in children. It was with unique molecular identifiers that the TCRbeta library was prepared. TCRdb redid the calling of the PCR reads with MiXCR, one entry per CDR3 protein. Here the sample spans hundreds of thousands of distinct CDR3 sequences, about an eighth being singletons. The specimen was PBMCs, collected from the stem cell graft. The receptor set was obtained from a human donor who donated a stem cell graft to a child with Fanconi anemia.

This clonotype came up many times. J is TRBJ2-1 and V is TRBV9; D gene unclear. In germline, CDR1 is SGDLS, CDR2 YYNGEE. CDR3 size: 14 residues. V was pared by 0 bases and J by 6 bases, with 10 bases between. CDR3 DNA sequence: TGTGCCAGCAGCGTAGCACCTAACCTCAATGAGCAGTTCTTC. This encodes CASSVAPNLNEQFF.

In its sample, this clonotype was seen many times. This chain connects TRBV5-1 to TRBJ2-1; TRBD1 is a possible D gene (5 bases). The length of the CDR3 is 13 residues. The germline V gene has CDR1 SGHRS and CDR2 YFSETQ. V was cut by 4 bases and J by 5 bases, with 10 bases left in between. CDR3 amino acids: CASSLGHNNEQFF. CDR3 nucleotide sequence: TGCGCCAGCAGCCTAGGACATAACAATGAGCAGTTCTTC.

This clonotype has a handful of counts. The rearrangement links TRBV11-1 to TRBJ1-2, with D tentatively TRBD1 (5 bases). The V and J ends lost 4 bases and 4 bases respectively, with 22 bases between them. The CDR3 spans 17 residues. Germline lookup yields CDR1 SGHAT and CDR2 FQDESV (reference sequence). CDR3 coding DNA: TGTGCCAGCAGCTCAAGCATTCGATCAGGGTCATCCTATGGCTACACCTTC. This gives the protein CASSSSIRSGSSYGYTF.

The V and J genes are TRBV9 and TRBJ2-6; D perhaps matches TRBD2 (5 bases). The CDR3 is made up of 17 amino acids. Germline CDR1 and CDR2: SGDLS and YYNGEE. The ends were cut back, 4 bases at V and 0 bases at J, with 14 bases in the middle. In DNA form, the CDR3 reads TGTGCCAGCAGCACCCGGGGTCCTCTCTCTGGGGCCAACGTCCTGACTTTC. It encodes CASSTRGPLSGANVLTF.

The chain has TRBV6-1 and TRBJ2-1; TRBD1 matches at 9 bases. V dropped 6 bases and J dropped 7; count of bases not matched to a gene: 16. CDR1 and CDR2 from the germline V gene are MNHNS and SASEGT. This CDR3 is built from 17 residues. The CDR3 DNA follows: TGTGCCAGCAGCCCTACCACAGGGGGCGCCTCCGGGAATGAGCAGTTCTTC. Its translation is CASSPTTGGASGNEQFF.

This clonotype was seen more than once but under ten times. The chain has TRBV25-1 and TRBJ2-7; D uncertain. CDR1 MGHDK and CDR2 SYGVNS come from the germline V gene. V gave up 7 bases and J gave up 3 bases, with 13 bases separating them. This CDR3 contains 13 residues. DNA of the CDR3: TGTGCCAGCACGGCTCAGGCGAACTACGAGCAGTACTTC. This translates into CASTAQANYEQYF.

This clonotype has a count of ten or more. The chain has TRBV12-3 or TRBV12-4 and TRBJ1-2, with TRBD1 matching over 7 bases. This CDR3 is built from 13 residues. V shed 6 bases, J shed 8 bases, and the junction held 9 bases outside the gene matches. The CDR3 sequence: CASRPQGQGGYTF. CDR3 DNA sequence: TGTGCCAGCAGACCACAGGGGCAAGGAGGCTACACCTTC.

This clonotype was counted many times. The chain has TRBV6-1 and TRBJ1-4, with D maybe TRBD1 (5 bases). The germline V gene has CDR1 MNHNS and CDR2 SASEGT. This CDR3 comprises 16 residues. V was cut by 2 bases and J by 8 bases, with 18 bases left in between. The CDR3 protein is CASSEFVRAYSEKLFF. For the CDR3, the DNA is TGTGCCAGCAGTGAATTCGTCAGGGCCTACTCCGAAAAACTGTTTTTT.

This clonotype was seen many times. The chain uses TRBV3-1 and TRBJ2-1, with TRBD2 as a possible D gene (6 bases). The germline V gene has CDR1 LGHDT and CDR2 YNNKEL (reference sequence). Deletions cut 4 bases from V and 1 base from J, with 14 bases between. This CDR3 is 16 amino acids long. In DNA, the CDR3 is TGTGCCAGCAGCCTTGCCCCCGCGGGGTCCTACAATGAGCAGTTCTTC. Its translation: CASSLAPAGSYNEQFF.

This clonotype has at least ten counts. The chain recombines TRBV5-1 with TRBJ2-3; D not certain. The CDR3 contains 15 residues. CDR1 is SGHRS, CDR2 YFSETQ, per germline. V lost 3 bases and J lost 0, with 11 bases in between. The CDR3 DNA reads TGCGCCAGCAGCTCCCTGGGTACTAGCACAGATACGCAGTATTTT. Translated: CASSSLGTSTDTQYF.

This clonotype came up a few times. The chain joins TRBV3-1 to TRBJ2-1, with D possibly matching TRBD2 (5 bases). The CDR3 runs 15 residues. Trimming took 1 base from V and 9 from J, leaving 16 bases between them. Germline-derived CDR1 and CDR2 are LGHDT and YNNKEL (reference sequence). Written as DNA, the CDR3 is TGTGCCAGCAGCCAAGGGCATACTCTAGGAGGTGAGCAGTTCTTC. The encoded protein is CASSQGHTLGGEQFF.

The gene calls are TRBV7-8 and TRBJ1-5; D unresolved. Between the trimmed V and J ends, which lost 1 base and 5 bases, there was a span of 6 bases. CDR3 length: 13 residues. CDR1 and CDR2 from the germline V gene are SGHVS and FQNEAQ. The CDR3 nucleotides read TGTGCCAGCAGCTTAGTGGCCGATCAGCCCCAGCATTTT. As protein: CASSLVADQPQHF.

The chain has TRBV5-1 and TRBJ2-1; 8 nucleotides align to TRBD1. Losses at the gene ends were 5 bases for V and 8 bases for J; bases not matched to a gene: 3. This CDR3 has 12 residues. Germline CDR1 and CDR2: SGHRS and YFSETQ. The CDR3 DNA is TGCGCCAGCAGTGCGGACAGGGATGAGCAGTTCTTC. Translated, it gives CASSADRDEQFF.

The V and J genes are TRBV18 and TRBJ2-1; 14 positions agree with TRBD2. V was clipped by 5 bases and J by 10 bases; unmatched bases: 10. This CDR3 comprises 16 residues. Germline CDR1 and CDR2: KGHSH and LQKENI. In DNA form, the CDR3 reads TGTGCCAGCTCATCAAAGACTAGCGGGGGGGCTTGGGAGCAGTTCTTC. Protein: CASSSKTSGGAWEQFF. The full variable domain, its missing parts supplied by reference TRBV18 and TRBJ2-1, is NAGVMQNPRHLVRRRGQEARLRCSPMKGHSHVYWYRQLPEEGLKFMVYLQKENIIDESGMPKERFSAEFPKEGPSILRIQQVVRGDSAAYFCASSSKTSGGAWEQFFGPGTRLTVL.

The table lists this clonotype with many counts. The V and J genes are TRBV19 and TRBJ2-2; 8 bases match TRBD2. This CDR3 comprises 14 residues. Germline CDR1 and CDR2: LNHDA and SQIVND (reference sequence). V lost 7 bases to trimming and J lost 6 bases; unmatched junction nucleotides: 7. This chain's CDR3 is CASTGGRLAGELFF. The CDR3 DNA sequence: TGTGCCAGTACGGGGGGGCGATTGGCCGGGGAGCTGTTTTTT. The variable domain in full, with the rest retrieved from reference TRBV19 and TRBJ2-2, is DGGITQSPKYLFRKEGQNVTLSCEQNLNHDAMYWYRQDPGQGLRLIYYSQIVNDFQKGDIAEGYSVSREKKESFPLTVTSAQKNPTAFYLCASTGGRLAGELFFGEGSRLTVL.

This clonotype has a count of ten or more. The rearrangement links TRBV12-3 or TRBV12-4 to TRBJ2-2; the D gene could be TRBD1 or TRBD2 (6 bases each). V was clipped by 5 bases and J by 14 bases, with 15 bases between them. This CDR3 is 12 amino acids long. CDR3 region: CASSPGAGFLFF. In DNA, the CDR3 is TGTGCCAGCAGTCCGGGGGCAGGGTTCCTGTTTTTT.

V is TRBV12-3 or TRBV12-4 and J is TRBJ2-1, with D hard to call. Trimming took 7 bases from V and 15 from J, leaving 19 bases between them. This CDR3 is built from 12 residues. The CDR3 loop is CASTKAPGRRFF. CDR3 in DNA: TGTGCCAGCACCAAAGCACCGGGCCGGAGGTTCTTC.

The DNA for the CDR3 is TGCGCCAGCAGCTTGGGACTAGCGTTAAGCACAGATACGCAGTATTTT. This encodes CASSLGLALSTDTQYF. The V gene is TRBV5-1, the J gene TRBJ2-3; 8 bases fit TRBD2. This CDR3 contains 16 residues. V lost 0 bases, J lost 0 bases, and 3 bases stayed unmatched. Per the germline V gene, CDR1 is SGHRS and CDR2 is YFSETQ.

In this sample, this clonotype turned up a few times. The chain has TRBV6-2 or TRBV6-3 and TRBJ2-7; D might be TRBD1 or TRBD2, each matching 5 bases. The ends were cut back, 0 bases at V and 0 bases at J, with 6 bases in the middle. The CDR3 runs to 14 residues. The germline V gene encodes CDR1 MNHEY and CDR2 SVGEGT. The CDR3 here is CASSYSGTSYEQYV. CDR3 coding DNA: TGTGCCAGCAGTTACTCGGGGACCTCCTACGAGCAGTACGTC.

This chain joins TRBV18 and TRBJ2-1, with 7 bases that match TRBD2. The CDR3 length is 16 residues. Germline-derived CDR1 and CDR2 are KGHSH and LQKENI. V gave up 3 bases and J gave up 1 base; unmatched junction bases: 6. The CDR3 DNA reads TGTGCCAGCTCACCGTATGGGGGAGGGTCCTACAATGAGCAGTTCTTC. As protein: CASSPYGGGSYNEQFF.

The rearrangement uses TRBV9 and TRBJ2-7; 7 bases align to TRBD1. The trim removed 5 bases at V and 1 base at J, leaving 9 bases unmatched. Germline CDR1 reads SGDLS; CDR2 reads YYNGEE. The CDR3 is made up of 15 amino acids. The CDR3 protein is CASSPRDRISYEQYF. The CDR3 DNA reads TGTGCCAGCAGTCCCAGGGACAGAATTTCCTACGAGCAGTACTTC. Variable domain in full (rest from reference TRBV9 and TRBJ2-7): DSGVTQTPKHLITATGQRVTLRCSPRSGDLSVYWYQQSLDQGLQFLIQYYNGEERAKGNILERFSAQQFPDLHSELNLSSLELGDSALYFCASSPRDRISYEQYFGPGTRLTVT.

The sample holds many counts of this clonotype. The chain carries TRBV29-1 and TRBJ2-4, with D perhaps matching TRBD1 (7 bases). The CDR3 is 13 amino acids. The V gene lost 5 bases and the J gene lost 9 bases, with 17 bases spanning the gap. Germline CDR1 and CDR2: SQVTM and ANQGSEA. CDR3: CSVFRGENSIQYF. DNA for the CDR3: TGCAGCGTTTTCAGGGGGGAAAACAGCATTCAGTACTTC.

This clonotype was recorded many times. The rearrangement links TRBV6-1 to TRBJ2-1; D ambiguous. Germline-derived CDR1 and CDR2 are MNHNS and SASEGT. Trimming left V 1 base short and J 10 bases short, with 20 bases between. The CDR3 has 16 amino acids. The CDR3 DNA is TGTGCCAGCAGTGAAGATGCCCGGCTATCCCCCAGGGAGCAGTTCTTC. Amino acid sequence: CASSEDARLSPREQFF.